The next 5 T cell receptor beta chains were all read from a single sample in a study of T cell repertoires in cytomegalovirus infection. TCRdb re-analysed the reads in MiXCR, keeping a single row per CDR3 protein. The profile covers approximately 200,000 distinct CDR3 sequences, with roughly 23% appearing a single time and about 20% taken by the ten largest. The sample taken for sequencing was CD8+ T cells from PBMCs. These receptor sequences come from a human donor in good health (CMV status not recorded). Some clones in this sample may be carry-over from other donors' samples.

About this clonotype itself: A much larger clone differs from this one at a single base, so this may be a read error. This rearrangement joins TRBV7-2 to TRBJ2-7; TRBD2 might be the D (6 bases). CDR3 length: 13 amino acids. In germline, CDR1 is SGHTA, CDR2 FQGNSA. This CDR3 reads CANSGSGPYEQYF. CDR3 coding DNA: TGTGCCAACAGCGGGTCGGGACCCTACGAGCAGTACTTC. The full variable domain, with the rest looked up from reference TRBV7-2 and TRBJ2-7, is GAGVSQSPSNKVTEKGKDVELRCDPISGHTALYWYRQSLGQGLEFLIYFQGNSAPDKSGLPSDRFSAERTGGSVSTLTIQRTQQEDSAVYLCANSGSGPYEQYFGPGTRLTVT.

This clonotype has more than one count but fewer than ten. This rearrangement joins TRBV2 to TRBJ2-5, with D possibly being TRBD1 (7 bases). CDR3 size: 16 residues. Germline V CDR1 and CDR2: SNHLY, FYNNEI. Trimming pared 0 bases from V and 5 bases from J, leaving 16 bases between. The CDR3 nucleotides are TGTGCCAGCAGTGAAGCAGTCAGGGGGGTTGGGGAGACCCAGTACTTC. It specifies CASSEAVRGVGETQYF.

This clonotype was detected only a few times. This chain joins TRBV28 and TRBJ2-5, with a possible D match to TRBD1 (6 bases). This CDR3 contains 15 residues. Germline V CDR1 and CDR2: MDHEN, SYDVKM. V shed 5 bases and J shed 4 bases, with 17 bases lying between them. CDR3 loop: CASSTIQGSTETQYF. CDR3 coding DNA: TGTGCCAGCAGTACTATACAGGGCTCTACAGAGACCCAGTACTTC.

Only a few counts were recorded for this clonotype. The chain has TRBV6-1 and TRBJ2-5; 8 nucleotides line up with TRBD1. With V trimmed by 5 bases and J by 2 bases, 7 bases remained unmatched. The germline CDR1 and CDR2 sequences are MNHNS and SASEGT. The CDR3 is made up of 15 amino acids. In nucleotides, the CDR3 is TGTGCCAGCAGTACCGACAGGGGTCTTCAAGAGACCCAGTACTTC. Amino acid sequence: CASSTDRGLQETQYF.

J is TRBJ2-7 and V is TRBV2, with unresolved D. The V end lost 4 bases, the J end lost 6 bases, and 13 bases lay between the germline ends. Germline CDR1 is SNHLY and CDR2 is FYNNEI. This CDR3 has 13 amino acids. The CDR3 region is CASSVGPSGEQYF. The CDR3 nucleotides are TGTGCCAGCAGTGTCGGGCCGAGTGGCGAGCAGTACTTC. Filled out from reference TRBV2 and TRBJ2-7, the complete variable domain reads EPEVTQTPSHQVTQMGQEVILRCVPISNHLYFYWYRQILGQKVEFLVSFYNNEISEKSEIFDDQFSVERPDGSNFTLKIRSTKLEDSAMYFCASSVGPSGEQYFGPGTRLTVT.